Listed here are 31 T cell receptor beta chains from one sample, sequenced in a study of blood T cell repertoires in COVID-19. Generated by immunoSEQ multiplex PCR, the TCRdb table keeps only in-frame clones and is missing some. The table lists 150,000 to 200,000 clones, approximately 95% of them singletons, with just under 2% in the top ten. The sequencing input was peripheral blood. The receptors derive from a woman aged 55 to 70 with COVID-19, enrolled during active disease.

The chain links TRBV11-2 to TRBJ1-3, with TRBD1 identical over 7 bases. This CDR3 contains 15 residues. In germline, CDR1 is SGHAT, CDR2 FQNNGV. V shed 3 bases, J shed 1 base, and the junction held 3 bases outside the gene matches. The CDR3 sequence is CASSFNRGSGNTIYF. CDR3 DNA: TGTGCCAGCAGCTTCAACAGGGGTTCTGGAAACACCATATATTTT. The variable domain in full, completed from reference TRBV11-2 and TRBJ1-3, reads EAGVAQSPRYKIIEKRQSVAFWCNPISGHATLYWYQQILGQGPKLLIQFQNNGVVDDSQLPKDRFSAERLKGVDSTLKIQPAKLEDSAVYLCASSFNRGSGNTIYFGEGSWLTVV.

The V and J genes are TRBV18 and TRBJ1-5; 9 positions match TRBD1. Germline lookup yields CDR1 KGHSH and CDR2 LQKENI. With 3 bases clipped from V and 4 bases from J, the junction kept 1 base outside the gene matches. The CDR3 covers 14 residues. CDR3 sequence reads: CASSPDRGNQPQHF. DNA for the CDR3: TGTGCCAGCTCACCGGACAGGGGAAATCAGCCCCAGCATTTT.

The V and J genes are TRBV5-1 and TRBJ1-2; 7 nucleotides match TRBD1. CDR3 length: 16 amino acids. Per the germline V gene, CDR1 is SGHRS and CDR2 is YFSETQ. V dropped 4 bases and J dropped 8; count of bases not matched to a gene: 17. In DNA, the CDR3 is TGCGCCAGCAGCGAACGTCCCGGTGAGACAGGGTTCGGCTACACCTTC. It is translated as CASSERPGETGFGYTF. The full variable domain, rest sourced from reference TRBV5-1 and TRBJ1-2, is KAGVTQTPRYLIKTRGQQVTLSCSPISGHRSVSWYQQTPGQGLQFLFEYFSETQRNKGNFPGRFSGRQFSNSRSEMNVSTLELGDSALYLCASSERPGETGFGYTFGSGTRLTVV.

The chain recombines TRBV25-1 with TRBJ1-4, with D maybe TRBD1 (5 bases). The CDR3 totals 14 residues. Germline lookup yields CDR1 MGHDK and CDR2 SYGVNS. Trimming shortened V by 6 bases and J by 10 bases, and 18 bases separated the two germline ends. The CDR3 sequence is CASRGIYPGGKLFF. The CDR3 DNA is TGTGCCAGCAGAGGTATCTACCCCGGGGGAAAACTGTTTTTT.

The CDR3 nucleotides read TGTGCCAGCAGCCAAGACGCCGGGGGGAGCTCCTATAATTCACCCCTCCACTTT. Protein product: CASSQDAGGSSYNSPLHF. The V and J genes are TRBV4-2 and TRBJ1-6, with D maybe TRBD1 (5 bases). The CDR3 length is 18 residues. Germline V gene lookup returns CDR1 LGHNA and CDR2 YNFKEQ. V was cut by 0 bases and J by 0 bases, with 12 bases left in between.

This clone was counted only a few times. The rearrangement links TRBV2 to TRBJ2-2; D remains unclear. The CDR3 spans 17 residues. Germline V gene data show CDR1 as SNHLY and CDR2 as FYNNEI. V dropped 1 base and J dropped 1 base, with 13 bases sitting between them. Here the CDR3 DNA reads TGTGCCAGCAGTGAAGGGTTAAGCCTTTTGAACACCGGGGAGCTGTTTTTT. This translates into CASSEGLSLLNTGELFF.

J is TRBJ1-4 and V is TRBV18; tentative D call: TRBD1 (6 bases). This CDR3 is built from 17 residues. Trimming shortened V by 3 bases and J by 5 bases, and 19 bases separated the two germline ends. Germline CDR1 reads KGHSH; CDR2 reads LQKENI. In nucleotides, the CDR3 is TGTGCCAGCTCACCTATATCCTCCAGGGGCACAAATGAAAAACTGTTTTTT. It translates to CASSPISSRGTNEKLFF.

The chain couples TRBV5-4 to TRBJ2-3; the D is unclear. The CDR3 extends over 14 amino acids. The V gene lost 1 base and the J gene lost 2 bases, with 8 bases spanning the gap. Germline assignment: CDR1 SGHNT and CDR2 YYREEE (reference sequence). The CDR3 loop is CASSLQWFTDTQYF. The DNA of the CDR3 is TGTGCCAGCAGCTTGCAGTGGTTCACAGATACGCAGTATTTT. The entire variable domain, with the rest obtained from reference TRBV5-4 and TRBJ2-3, is as follows: ETGVTQSPTHLIKTRGQQVTLRCSSQSGHNTVSWYQQALGQGPQFIFQYYREEENGRGNFPPRFSGLQFPNYSSELNVNALELDDSALYLCASSLQWFTDTQYFGPGTRLTVL.

The rearrangement links TRBV5-1 to TRBJ2-7; 10 bases match TRBD1. The germline CDR1 and CDR2 sequences are SGHRS and YFSETQ. V trimming: 4 bases; J trimming: 4 bases; junction bases outside the gene matches: 5. There are 14 residues in the CDR3. The CDR3 nucleotides read TGCGCCAGCAGCGGGCAGGGACAGGGGTACGAGCAGTACTTC. Protein product: CASSGQGQGYEQYF.

J is TRBJ2-2 and V is TRBV27, with a possible D match to TRBD2 (5 bases). This CDR3 is 14 amino acids long. The V end lost 0 bases, the J end lost 6 bases, and 8 bases lay between the germline ends. Germline loops: CDR1 MNHEY, CDR2 SMNVEV (reference sequence). CDR3 sequence: CASSLSRDAGELFF. The DNA for the CDR3 is TGTGCCAGCAGTTTATCGAGGGATGCCGGGGAGCTGTTTTTT.

This clone has only a few counts. This chain uses TRBV2 with TRBJ1-2; D gene unclear. The germline CDR1 and CDR2 sequences are SNHLY and FYNNEI. This CDR3 contains 12 residues. Trimming stripped 4 bases from V and 4 bases from J, with 7 bases between. CDR3 DNA: TGTGCCAGCAGTGGGCAATTCTATGGCTACACCTTC. It specifies CASSGQFYGYTF.

This chain connects TRBV14 to TRBJ1-1, with 12 nucleotides matching TRBD1. The CDR3 spans 16 residues. In germline, CDR1 is SGHDN, CDR2 FVKESK. The J segment lost 6 bases and the V segment lost 4 bases, leaving 9 bases of the junction unmatched. The CDR3 DNA sequence: TGTGCCAGCAGCCGGGGACAGGGGGCGACTCGTGCTGAAGCTTTCTTT. This encodes CASSRGQGATRAEAFF.

The chain couples TRBV7-8 to TRBJ2-1; D call uncertain. The CDR3 has 14 amino acids. The germline gives CDR1 SGHVS, CDR2 FQNEAQ. Trimming took off 5 bases at V and 4 bases at J, with 12 bases between the two ends. The CDR3 spells CASSLPLAYNEQFF. CDR3 DNA sequence: TGTGCCAGCAGCCTCCCCCTCGCGTACAATGAGCAGTTCTTC.

This chain connects TRBV5-1 to TRBJ2-5, with 15 bases identical to TRBD2. In germline, CDR1 is SGHRS, CDR2 YFSETQ. The V and J ends lost 3 bases and 4 bases, in that order; junction bases with no gene match: 4. The CDR3 extends over 16 amino acids. CDR3 DNA sequence: TGCGCCAGCAGCTCCGGGACTAGCGGGGGGTCAGAGACCCAGTACTTC. This sequence encodes CASSSGTSGGSETQYF.

The rearrangement links TRBV12-3 or TRBV12-4 to TRBJ1-5; no firm D call. V gave up 3 bases and J gave up 7 bases, with 7 bases separating them. This CDR3 is built from 12 residues. The DNA for the CDR3 is TGTGCCAGCAGTTTCTACAGCCAGCCCCAGCATTTT. Protein: CASSFYSQPQHF.

This chain joins TRBV7-9 and TRBJ1-1, with D uncertain. Germline V gene data show CDR1 as SEHNR and CDR2 as FQNEAQ (reference sequence). Trimming pared 0 bases from V and 5 bases from J, leaving 10 bases between. The CDR3 loop spans 14 amino acids. CDR3 loop: CASSLAVAGTEAFF. The CDR3 region has the DNA TGTGCCAGCAGCTTAGCGGTCGCGGGAACTGAAGCTTTCTTT. The entire variable domain, with the rest obtained from reference TRBV7-9 and TRBJ1-1, is as follows: DTGVSQNPRHKITKRGQNVTFRCDPISEHNRLYWYRQTLGQGPEFLTYFQNEAQLEKSRLLSDRFSAERPKGSFSTLEIQRTEQGDSAMYLCASSLAVAGTEAFFGQGTRLTVV.

The chain employs TRBV9 and TRBJ2-3, with 9 bases lining up with TRBD1. This CDR3 is built from 16 residues. CDR1 SGDLS and CDR2 YYNGEE come from the germline V gene. Trimming removed 6 bases from V and 1 base from J; junction bases left unmatched: 9. The CDR3 spells CASTAGTGFGTDTQYF. The CDR3 DNA is TGTGCCAGCACCGCCGGGACAGGGTTTGGCACAGATACGCAGTATTTT.

This chain connects TRBV7-2 to TRBJ2-2, with TRBD2 as a possible D gene (5 bases). Between the trimmed V and J ends, which lost 1 base and 8 bases, there was a span of 20 bases. Germline CDR1 SGHTA, CDR2 FQGNSA. This CDR3 has 17 amino acids. The CDR3 spells CASSLGSSVVNGGELFF. The DNA of the CDR3 is TGTGCCAGCAGCTTAGGAAGTAGCGTGGTTAACGGGGGGGAGCTGTTTTTT. Supplemented by reference TRBV7-2 and TRBJ2-2, the full variable domain reads GAGVSQSPSNKVTEKGKDVELRCDPISGHTALYWYRQSLGQGLEFLIYFQGNSAPDKSGLPSDRFSAERTGGSVSTLTIQRTQQEDSAVYLCASSLGSSVVNGGELFFGEGSRLTVL.

This clone was observed once. The rearrangement links TRBV7-2 to TRBJ1-2; D possibly corresponds to TRBD1 (5 bases). Germline V gives CDR1 SGHTA, CDR2 FQGNSA. This CDR3 region has 13 residues. The V gene lost 7 bases and the J gene lost 7 bases, with 16 bases spanning the gap. The CDR3 bases are TGTGCCAGCACTTTAAGGCCCAGGGCTGGCTACACCTTC. Its protein product is CASTLRPRAGYTF.

The chain has TRBV2 and TRBJ1-5; D remains ambiguous. V lost 5 bases and J 2 bases, leaving 19 bases between the germline ends. CDR1 is SNHLY and CDR2 is FYNNEI in the germline V gene. This CDR3 has 17 residues. CDR3 nucleotides: TGTGCCAGCAGTCCCGGAGAGATAGCTCTGCGCAATCAGCCCCAGCATTTT. This gives the protein CASSPGEIALRNQPQHF.

The chain combines TRBV30 with TRBJ1-2; D is ambiguous. Per the germline V gene, CDR1 is GTSNPN and CDR2 is SVGIG (reference sequence). V shed 3 bases and J shed 3 bases, with 5 bases lying between them. This CDR3 comprises 11 residues. The CDR3 DNA reads as TGTGCCTGGAGGCAGTACTATGGCTACACCTTC. This codes for CAWRQYYGYTF.

The sample holds one count of this clone. The chain uses TRBV6-6 and TRBJ2-3, with 9 positions matching TRBD2. The length of the CDR3 is 15 residues. V was clipped by 6 bases and J by 2 bases; unmatched bases: 6. Germline V gene data show CDR1 as MNHNY and CDR2 as SVGAGI (reference sequence). The CDR3 nucleotides are TGTGCCAGCAGGACAAGCGGGGGGCCCACAGATACGCAGTATTTT. Its protein product is CASRTSGGPTDTQYF.

This clone was seen once. The chain uses TRBV5-4 and TRBJ2-3; 8 positions match TRBD2. The CDR3 length is 18 residues. CDR1 SGHNT and CDR2 YYREEE come from the germline V gene (reference sequence). Trimming cost V 4 bases and J 0 bases; bases outside gene matches: 13. DNA for the CDR3: TGTGCCAGCAGCGGGAGAAGCGGGGGCCCCTCGAGCACAGATACGCAGTATTTT. Its protein product is CASSGRSGGPSSTDTQYF.

This clone was detected only a few times. The chain couples TRBV2 to TRBJ2-5; D is perhaps TRBD2 (6 bases). CDR1 is SNHLY, CDR2 FYNNEI, per germline. The CDR3 consists of 15 residues. V was shortened by 8 bases and J by 2 bases, with 18 bases between the two germline ends. CDR3 region: CASGRDPGPQETQYF. DNA for the CDR3: TGTGCCAGCGGGCGGGACCCGGGGCCGCAAGAGACCCAGTACTTC.

This chain connects TRBV7-2 to TRBJ1-2, with 7 nucleotides matching TRBD1. This CDR3 region has 12 residues. Per germline, CDR1 SGHTA and CDR2 FQGNSA. Germline trimming cut 4 bases from V and 7 bases from J; bases unmatched to any gene: 3. DNA of the CDR3: TGTGCCAGCAGCTACGGGACAGTTGGCTACACCTTC. Translation gives CASSYGTVGYTF.

The chain joins TRBV5-1 to TRBJ1-1, with D maybe TRBD1 (6 bases). The CDR3 extends over 15 amino acids. CDR1 is SGHRS and CDR2 is YFSETQ in the germline V gene. V gave up 2 bases and J gave up 2 bases, with 13 bases separating them. The CDR3 loop is CASSFNQGYNTEAFF. CDR3 nucleotides: TGCGCCAGCAGCTTCAATCAGGGGTATAACACTGAAGCTTTCTTT.

The V and J genes are TRBV7-9 and TRBJ1-6; D remains ambiguous. Looked up from germline, CDR1 is SEHNR and CDR2 is FQNEAQ (reference sequence). This CDR3 spans 15 amino acids. V lost 5 bases and J 9 bases, leaving 17 bases between the germline ends. The CDR3 region is CASSGLQEKVSPLHF. The CDR3 DNA reads TGTGCCAGCAGCGGCCTCCAGGAAAAGGTTTCACCCCTCCACTTT.

This chain links TRBV4-1 with TRBJ1-2; 8 nucleotides line up with TRBD1. Trimming at V came to 1 base and at J to 5 bases, leaving 9 bases not matched to a gene. The CDR3 contains 16 residues. Germline V gives CDR1 MGHRA, CDR2 YSYEKL. The CDR3 region is CASSQAPGQAEYGYTF. The CDR3 region has the DNA TGCGCCAGCAGCCAAGCCCCGGGACAGGCGGAATATGGCTACACCTTC.

The chain carries TRBV29-1 and TRBJ1-1; 8 nucleotides line up with TRBD1. Per the germline V gene, CDR1 is SQVTM and CDR2 is ANQGSEA. The CDR3 is 13 residues long. V trimming: 1 base; J trimming: 7 bases; junction bases outside the gene matches: 5. The chain's CDR3 is CSVEVTGGNEAFF. The CDR3 DNA follows: TGCAGCGTTGAAGTAACAGGGGGTAATGAAGCTTTCTTT.

The gene calls are TRBV7-9 and TRBJ1-4; 7 bases fit TRBD1. Germline CDR1 and CDR2: SEHNR and FQNEAQ (reference sequence). The length of the CDR3 is 13 residues. V dropped 6 bases and J dropped 6; count of bases not matched to a gene: 4. For the CDR3, the DNA is TGTGCCAGCAGGCTAACAGGGGATGAAAAACTGTTTTTT. Translated, it gives CASRLTGDEKLFF.

This clone occurred once. The genes are TRBV3-1 (or the pseudogene TRBV3-2) and TRBJ2-5, with a tentative D call TRBD2 (6 bases). The CDR3 has 14 residues. Germline V gene lookup returns CDR1 LGHDT and CDR2 YNNKEL (reference sequence). Trimming stripped 1 base from V and 5 bases from J, with 11 bases between. Here the CDR3 reads CASSQGGGWETQYF. Here the CDR3 DNA reads TGTGCCAGCAGCCAAGGTGGGGGGTGGGAGACCCAGTACTTC.